Here is one TCR beta chain with its context. Germline V CDR1 and CDR2: SGHRS, YFSETQ. The V end lost 0 bases, the J end lost 1 base, and 10 bases lay between the germline ends. There are 15 residues in the CDR3. Treatment indicated: oral pan-JAK inhibitor, 5-10 mg twice daily. The data derive from a study of CD8+ T cells in alopecia areata. Background on the study: Patients in the treated group were given tofacitinib by mouth, 5 to 10 mg twice a day.

RNA extraction and reverse transcription yielded cDNA as sequencing template. Profiling relied on immunoSEQ multiplex PCR, and the TCRdb table lists in-frame clones only, not all of them. The repertoire holds approximately 200,000 clones, with 45% to 75% as singletons. This clonotype was obtained from a human donor with alopecia areata. The sample consisted of CD4+ T cells sorted from blood, taken at week 4, from a patient treated with tofacitinib. The V call is TRBV5-1, the J call TRBJ1-1; D possibly corresponds to TRBD1 (5 bases). This CDR3 is CASSLEGPRNTEAFF. Here the CDR3 DNA reads TGCGCCAGCAGCTTGGAGGGGCCTAGGAACACTGAAGCTTTCTTT.